A selection of T cell receptor beta chains follows, all from one sample in a study of type 1 and type 2 diabetes patients. TCRdb itself ran the multiplex PCR reads through MiXCR, one entry per CDR3 protein. The sample contains around 300,000 distinct CDR3 sequences, more than 45% of which appear only once. Sequencing was done on a sample of peripheral blood mononuclear cells (PBMCs). These receptors originate from a man younger than 30 with type 2 diabetes. Both conserved end residues are part of each CDR3. The order of the fields is clone size, D gene, V gene, CDR3 length, J gene, CDR3 DNA, CDR3 protein. D genes are given only for firm matches. A row's size may be missing; if present it is once, few, many or a size class.

.,.,TRBV6-4,13,TRBJ2-2,TGTGCCAGCAGTGAGGAACCCGCCGGGGAGCTGTTTTTT,CASSEEPAGELFF
.,.,TRBV29-1,13,TRBJ2-7,TGCAGCGTGGGGGAGGACGGACCCTACGAGCAGTACTTC,CSVGEDGPYEQYF
.,.,TRBV12-3/TRBV12-4,14,TRBJ1-1,TGTGCCAGTCGGATTTCCTCCGACCCCACTGAAGCTTTCTTT,CASRISSDPTEAFF
.,.,TRBV27,13,TRBJ1-6,TGTGCCAGCAGCATGAGGGAAAATTCACCCCTCCACTTT,CASSMRENSPLHF
.,.,TRBV3-1,15,TRBJ1-3,TGTGCCAGCAGCCTGACAGTCCCCTCTGGAAACACCATATATTTT,CASSLTVPSGNTIYF
few,.,TRBV7-2,14,TRBJ2-2,TGTGCCAGCAGCTCCCCGGGCTTCACCGGGGAGCTGTTTTTT,CASSSPGFTGELFF
few,TRBD2,TRBV29-1,14,TRBJ2-1,TGCAGCGCCACTCCGGGACTAGCGGGAGATGAGCAGTTCTTC,CSATPGLAGDEQFF
.,.,TRBV19,13,TRBJ1-1,TGTGCCAGTAGTTTCAACCAGAACACTGAAGCTTTCTTT,CASSFNQNTEAFF
few,TRBD2,TRBV10-1,16,TRBJ2-1,TGCGCCAGCAGTGAGGCAGCTAGCGGTCTCTACAATGAGCAGTTCTTC,CASSEAASGLYNEQFF
.,TRBD2,TRBV9,14,TRBJ2-1,TGTGCCAGCAGCCCCGGGACTAACTACAATGAGCAGTTCTTC,CASSPGTNYNEQFF
.,TRBD2,TRBV10-2,18,TRBJ2-2,TGCGCCAGCACAATGACTAGCGGGGGGGCGAATAAGTTCGGGGAGCTGTTTTTT,CASTMTSGGANKFGELFF
many,TRBD1,TRBV7-2,14,TRBJ1-1,TGTGCCAGCAGCTCCAAGACAGGGAGCGTGGTCGCTTTCTTT,CASSSKTGSVVAFF
.,.,TRBV19,17,TRBJ1-5,TGTGCCAGTAGTATAAGACACGGGGCTTCAAGCAATCAGCCCCAGCATTTT,CASSIRHGASSNQPQHF
.,TRBD2,TRBV19,16,TRBJ2-3,TGTGCCAGTATGGGGACTAGCGGGAGAGTTGCAGATACGCAGTATTTT,CASMGTSGRVADTQYF
few,.,TRBV19,14,TRBJ1-6,TGTGCCAGTAGTATTCAATCCTTCGGGTCACCCCTCCACTTT,CASSIQSFGSPLHF
.,.,TRBV3-1,11,TRBJ2-7,TGTGCCAGCAGCCAAGATAACGAGCAGTACTTC,CASSQDNEQYF
.,TRBD2,TRBV28,16,TRBJ2-1,TGTGCCAGCAGTTCCCCGGGACTAGCGGGAGGGGGTGAGCAGTTCTTC,CASSSPGLAGGGEQFF
.,.,TRBV19,16,TRBJ2-1,TGTGCCAGTAGTATTGGAAGAATGAGCTCCTACAATGAGCAGTTCTTT,CASSIGRMSSYNEQFF
.,.,TRBV20-1,14,TRBJ2-4,TGCAGTGCTACCGGGATGGCGGCCAAAAACATTCAGTACTTC,CSATGMAAKNIQYF
.,.,TRBV13,12,TRBJ2-1,TGTGCCAGCAGCTTAGCTTCCAGCAATAATTTCTTC,CASSLASSNNFF
.,.,TRBV28,17,TRBJ2-5,TGTGCCAGCAGTTTCTCTCGTCTGTCCGGGGGGCAGGAGACCCAGTACTTC,CASSFSRLSGGQETQYF
few,.,TRBV12-3/TRBV12-4,12,TRBJ1-2,TGTGCCAGCAGTTTATTGGACTATGGCTACACCTTC,CASSLLDYGYTF
.,TRBD2,TRBV27,16,TRBJ2-7,TGTGCCAGCAGCGATTACGGGGGACTAGCCTCCTACGAGCAGTACTTC,CASSDYGGLASYEQYF
.,.,TRBV20-1,14,TRBJ2-5,TGCAGTCCCCTGAATCAGGGTTGGGAAGAGACCCAGTACTTC,CSPLNQGWEETQYF
.,TRBD1,TRBV4-3,16,TRBJ2-7,TGCGCCAGCAGCCAACGAACCCCGGACAGGGGCTACGAGCAGTACTTC,CASSQRTPDRGYEQYF
few,.,TRBV11-2,13,TRBJ1-1,TGTGCCAGCAGCTTAGATACGGTCACTGAAGCTTTCTTT,CASSLDTVTEAFF
.,TRBD2,TRBV4-1,18,TRBJ2-1,TGCGCCAGCAGCCCGGGACTAGCGGGGGCAAGCTCCTACAATGAGCAGTTCTTC,CASSPGLAGASSYNEQFF
.,TRBD2,TRBV6-1,15,TRBJ2-1,TGTGCCAGCAGTGAACTAGCGGGAGGTTACAATGAGCAGTTCTTC,CASSELAGGYNEQFF
many,.,TRBV10-1,14,TRBJ2-5,TGCGCCAGCAGTAGGCCACAGAATCAAGAGACCCAGTACTTC,CASSRPQNQETQYF
.,.,TRBV2,16,TRBJ2-5,TGTGCCAGCAGTTATTCCTCCAACTATGGGGCCCGGGGCCAGTACTTC,CASSYSSNYGARGQYF
few,TRBD1,TRBV2,13,TRBJ1-4,TGTGCCAGCAGCTACAGGGGAAATGAAAAACTGTTTTTT,CASSYRGNEKLFF
.,TRBD1,TRBV5-1,14,TRBJ1-2,TGTGCCAGCAGCCAGGGGACGGGACAGCATGGCTACACCTTC,CASSQGTGQHGYTF
many,TRBD2,TRBV20-1,17,TRBJ2-1,TGCAGTGCTATAGGGACTAGCGGGGGGATCTCCTACAATGAGCAGTTCTTC,CSAIGTSGGISYNEQFF
few,.,TRBV10-1,12,TRBJ2-1,TGCGCCAGCAGTGAGCCGAATAATGAGCAGTTCTTC,CASSEPNNEQFF
.,TRBD1,TRBV6-4,15,TRBJ2-3,TGTGCCAGCTCTATACAGGGGGCGCAGGGAGATACGCAGTATTTT,CASSIQGAQGDTQYF
.,.,TRBV27,12,TRBJ1-2,TGTGCCAGCAGTCCCAGGGGTCGTGGCTACACCTTC,CASSPRGRGYTF
.,.,TRBV27,17,TRBJ2-5,TGTGCCAGCAGTTTATACCCCTCGGGCAGCCCCCAGGAGACCCAGTACTTC,CASSLYPSGSPQETQYF
.,.,TRBV6-5,13,TRBJ2-7,TGTGCCAGCAGTTACGGGCAGACCTACGAGCAGTACTTC,CASSYGQTYEQYF
.,.,TRBV2,14,TRBJ2-7,TGTGCCAGCAGCTTTAGGGCGGGGCCCTACGAGCAGTACTTC,CASSFRAGPYEQYF
.,TRBD2,TRBV10-2,14,TRBJ2-7,TGCGCCAGCAGGACTAGCGGGAGACTTCTCGAGCAGTACTTC,CASRTSGRLLEQYF
.,.,TRBV19,11,TRBJ2-2,TGTGCCACTCAAGGCGTAGGGGAGCTGTTTTTT,CATQGVGELFF
.,TRBD1,TRBV7-8,15,TRBJ2-7,TGCGCCAGCAGCCAAGAGACAGGGGACAAGGACGAGCAGTACTTC,CASSQETGDKDEQYF
few,.,TRBV30,14,TRBJ1-1,TGTGCCTGGAGTGGCGCCTCCCGAGGTACTGAAGCTTTCTTT,CAWSGASRGTEAFF
.,TRBD1,TRBV2,13,TRBJ2-5,TGTGCCAGCACCGAGACAGGGTGGGAGACCCAGTACTTC,CASTETGWETQYF
few,.,TRBV20-1,13,TRBJ1-2,TGCAGTGCTAGTATGGCAGCTAACTATGGCTACACCTTC,CSASMAANYGYTF
few,TRBD1,TRBV6-5,15,TRBJ1-6,TGTGCCAGCAGTTACGCCACAGGGGGGTATTCACCCCTCCACTTT,CASSYATGGYSPLHF
.,TRBD1,TRBV27,13,TRBJ2-7,TGTGCCAGCAGCGGACAGGGGTACTACGAGCAGTACTTC,CASSGQGYYEQYF
few,.,TRBV19,13,TRBJ2-6,TGTGCCAGTATGCCCCGCATGGCCAACGTCCTGACTTTC,CASMPRMANVLTF
few,.,TRBV28,14,TRBJ2-7,TGTGCCAGCAGTCTCCGGGACAAGGAGTACGAGCAGTACTTC,CASSLRDKEYEQYF
.,TRBD2,TRBV28,14,TRBJ2-1,TGTGCCAGCAGTTACGGACTAGCCGGGGGTGAGCAGTTCTTC,CASSYGLAGGEQFF
.,.,TRBV7-2,15,TRBJ2-1,TGCGCCAGCAGCGCCCGCCTGACAGCCTACAATGAGCAGTTCTTC,CASSARLTAYNEQFF
.,.,TRBV20-1,15,TRBJ1-6,TGCAGTGCTAGATCCCCTGGAGGATTTGGATCACCCCTCCACTTT,CSARSPGGFGSPLHF
few,TRBD2,TRBV12-3/TRBV12-4,16,TRBJ2-1,TGTGCCAGCAGACCGGTAGCGGGGGCCATCTACAATGAGCAGTTCTTC,CASRPVAGAIYNEQFF